This T cell receptor (beta chain) was identified during a study of cytomegalovirus exposure and HLA in healthy donors. General study findings and limits: A classifier reportedly called cytomegalovirus status with high sensitivity and specificity.

The CDR3 has 15 residues. With V trimmed by 3 bases and J by 8 bases, 7 bases remained unmatched. The germline V gene has CDR1 SGDLS and CDR2 YYNGEE. Concerning this clone itself: The antigen is undetermined.

Use of 60 Vbeta and 13 Jbeta primers characterized the PCR. Authors' processing steps: It was a later analysis that counted approximately 81 million unique TCR beta chains, of which around 11 million were shared. The table came from immunoSEQ multiplex PCR; TCRdb's copy has only in-frame clones and leaves some out. The D gene and trimming were derived from the DNA, and the V and J assignments and clone size from that table. The sample holds roughly 130,000 clones, about 66% seen once. The chain has TRBV9 and TRBJ1-4, with 10 nucleotides matching TRBD1. Sequenced input: PBMCs. This TCR was recovered from a man younger than 45 in good health and CMV-seropositive. CDR3 loop: CASSDGQGVGEKLFF. The CDR3, as DNA: TGTGCCAGCAGCGACGGACAGGGGGTCGGGGAAAAACTGTTTTTT.